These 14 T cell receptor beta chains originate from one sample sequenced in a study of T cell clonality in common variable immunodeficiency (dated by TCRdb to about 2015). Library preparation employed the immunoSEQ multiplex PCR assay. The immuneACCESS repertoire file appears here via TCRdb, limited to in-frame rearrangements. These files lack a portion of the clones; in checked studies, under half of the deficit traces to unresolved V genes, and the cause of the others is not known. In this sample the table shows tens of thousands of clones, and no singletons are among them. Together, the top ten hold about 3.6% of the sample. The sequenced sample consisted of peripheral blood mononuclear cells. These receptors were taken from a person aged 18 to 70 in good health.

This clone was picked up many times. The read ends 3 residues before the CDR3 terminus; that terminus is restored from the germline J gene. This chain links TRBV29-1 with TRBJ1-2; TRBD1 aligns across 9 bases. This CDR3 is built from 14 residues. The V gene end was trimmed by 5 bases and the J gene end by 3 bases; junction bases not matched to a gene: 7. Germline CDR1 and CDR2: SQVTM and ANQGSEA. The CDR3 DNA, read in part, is TGCAGCGTTCTACACAGGGGGCCAGACTATGGC. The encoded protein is CSVLHRGPDYG. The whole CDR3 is CSVLHRGPDYGYTF.

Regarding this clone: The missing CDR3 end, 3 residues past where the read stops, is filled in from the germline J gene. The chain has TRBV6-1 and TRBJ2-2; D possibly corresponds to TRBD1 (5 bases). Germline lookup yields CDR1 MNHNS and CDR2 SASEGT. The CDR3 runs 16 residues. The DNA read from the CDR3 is TGTGCCAGCAGTGGATACCTACAGGTAGATTTAGGAAAG. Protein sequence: CASSGYLQVDLGK. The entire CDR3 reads CASSGYLQVDLGKLFF.

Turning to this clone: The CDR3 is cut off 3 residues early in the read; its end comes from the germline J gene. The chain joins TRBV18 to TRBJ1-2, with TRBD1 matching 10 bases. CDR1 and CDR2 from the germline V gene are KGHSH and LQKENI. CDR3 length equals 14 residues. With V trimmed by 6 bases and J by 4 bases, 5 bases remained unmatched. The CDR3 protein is CASSPGTGAYGYTF. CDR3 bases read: TGTGCCAGCTCCCCCGGGACAGGGGCCTATGGC.

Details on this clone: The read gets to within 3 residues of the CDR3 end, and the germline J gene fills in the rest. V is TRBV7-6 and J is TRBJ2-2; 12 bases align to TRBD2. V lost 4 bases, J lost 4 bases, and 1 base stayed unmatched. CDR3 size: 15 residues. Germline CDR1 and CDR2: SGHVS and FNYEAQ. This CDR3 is CASSSLAGGTGELFF. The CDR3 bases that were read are TGTGCCAGCAGCTCACTAGCGGGGGGCACCGGGGAG. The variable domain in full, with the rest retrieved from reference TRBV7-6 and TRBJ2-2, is GAGVSQSPRYKVTKRGQDVALRCDPISGHVSLYWYRQALGQGPEFLTYFNYEAQQDKSGLPNDRFSAERPEGSISTLTIQRTEQRDSAMYRCASSSLAGGTGELFFGEGSRLTVL.

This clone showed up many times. CDR3 DNA (partial): TGTGCCAGCAGTGGACTGGGCCAAGAGACC. It codes for CASSGLGQET. The entire CDR3 sequence reads CASSGLGQETQYF. The rearrangement uses TRBV6-1 and TRBJ2-5; D remains unclear. Read data end 3 residues before the CDR3 end; the end is taken from the germline J gene. V gave up 4 bases and J gave up 1 base, with 7 bases separating them. Looked up from germline, CDR1 is MNHNS and CDR2 is SASEGT. The CDR3 contains 13 residues.

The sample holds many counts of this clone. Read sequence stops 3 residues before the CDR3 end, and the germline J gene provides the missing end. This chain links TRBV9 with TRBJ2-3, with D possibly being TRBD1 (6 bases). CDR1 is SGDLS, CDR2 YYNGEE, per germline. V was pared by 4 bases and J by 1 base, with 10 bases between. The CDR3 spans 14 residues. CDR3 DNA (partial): TGTGCCAGCAGCACCCGGACAGGCACAGATACG. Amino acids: CASSTRTGTDT. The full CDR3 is CASSTRTGTDTQYF.

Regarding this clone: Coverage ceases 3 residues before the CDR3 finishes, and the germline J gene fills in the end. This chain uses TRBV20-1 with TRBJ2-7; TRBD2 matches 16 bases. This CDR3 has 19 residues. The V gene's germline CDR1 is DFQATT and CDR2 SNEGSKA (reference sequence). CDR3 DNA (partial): TGCAGCCCTAGGGGGATCGACGGGACTAGCGGGAGGGCCTTGAACGAG. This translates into CSPRGIDGTSGRALNE. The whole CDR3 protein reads CSPRGIDGTSGRALNEQYF.

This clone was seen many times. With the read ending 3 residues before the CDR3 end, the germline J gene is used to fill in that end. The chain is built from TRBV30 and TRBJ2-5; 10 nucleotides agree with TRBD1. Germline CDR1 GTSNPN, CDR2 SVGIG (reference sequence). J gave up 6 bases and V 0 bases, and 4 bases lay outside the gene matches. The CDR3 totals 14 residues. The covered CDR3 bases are TGTGCCTGGAGTGTAGAGACAGGGGGCAAGACC. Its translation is CAWSVETGGKT. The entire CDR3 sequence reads CAWSVETGGKTQYF.

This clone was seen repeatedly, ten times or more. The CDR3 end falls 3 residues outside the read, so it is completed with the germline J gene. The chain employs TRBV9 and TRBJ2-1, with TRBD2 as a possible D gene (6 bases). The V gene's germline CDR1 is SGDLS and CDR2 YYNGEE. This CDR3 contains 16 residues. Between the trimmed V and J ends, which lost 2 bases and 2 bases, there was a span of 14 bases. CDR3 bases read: TGTGCCAGCAGCGTCGCGGGCGGGGTGCCCTACAATGAG. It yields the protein CASSVAGGVPYNE. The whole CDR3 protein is CASSVAGGVPYNEQFF.

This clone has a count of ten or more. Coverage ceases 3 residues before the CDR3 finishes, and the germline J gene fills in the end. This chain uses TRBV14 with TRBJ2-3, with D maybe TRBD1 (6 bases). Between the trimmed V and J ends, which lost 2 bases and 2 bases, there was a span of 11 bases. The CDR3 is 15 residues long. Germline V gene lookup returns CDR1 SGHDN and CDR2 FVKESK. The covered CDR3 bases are TGTGCCAGCAGCCAATTAGACAGGTACACAGATACG. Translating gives CASSQLDRYTDT. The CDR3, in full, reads CASSQLDRYTDTQYF.

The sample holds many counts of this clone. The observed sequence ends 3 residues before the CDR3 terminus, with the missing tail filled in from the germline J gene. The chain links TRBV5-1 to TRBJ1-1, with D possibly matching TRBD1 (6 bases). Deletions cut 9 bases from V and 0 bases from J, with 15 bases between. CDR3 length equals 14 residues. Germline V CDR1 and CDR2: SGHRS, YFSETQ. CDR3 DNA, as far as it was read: TGCGCCACCACTTCTGGGGGCCTGAACACTGAA. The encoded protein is CATTSGGLNTE. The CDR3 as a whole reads CATTSGGLNTEAFF.

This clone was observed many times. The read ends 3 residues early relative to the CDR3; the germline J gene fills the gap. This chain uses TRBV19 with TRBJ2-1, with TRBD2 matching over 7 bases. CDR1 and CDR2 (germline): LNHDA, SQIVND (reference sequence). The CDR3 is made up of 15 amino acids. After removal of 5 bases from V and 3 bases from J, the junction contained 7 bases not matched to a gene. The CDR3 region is CASSVLASGYNEQFF. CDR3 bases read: TGTGCCAGTAGTGTACTAGCTAGCGGCTACAATGAG.

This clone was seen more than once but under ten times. The part of the CDR3 DNA that was read is TGTGCCAGCAGCCCCCTGGGACTAGCGAGGAATGAC. It encodes CASSPLGLARND. The entire CDR3 protein is CASSPLGLARNDYTF. The chain employs TRBV7-6 and TRBJ1-2; perhaps TRBD1 as D (5 bases). With the read ending 3 residues before the CDR3 end, the germline J gene is used to fill in that end. The CDR3 runs 15 residues. Germline values: CDR1 SGHVS, CDR2 FNYEAQ.

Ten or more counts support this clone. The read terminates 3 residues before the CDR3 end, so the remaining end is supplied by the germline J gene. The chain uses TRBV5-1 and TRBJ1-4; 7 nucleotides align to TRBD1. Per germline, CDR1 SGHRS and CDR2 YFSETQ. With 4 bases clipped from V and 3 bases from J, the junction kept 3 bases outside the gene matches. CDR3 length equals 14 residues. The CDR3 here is CASSPGTANEKLFF. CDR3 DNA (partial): TGCGCCAGCAGCCCCGGGACAGCTAATGAAAAA. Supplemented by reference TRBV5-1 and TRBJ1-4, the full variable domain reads KAGVTQTPRYLIKTRGQQVTLSCSPISGHRSVSWYQQTPGQGLQFLFEYFSETQRNKGNFPGRFSGRQFSNSRSEMNVSTLELGDSALYLCASSPGTANEKLFFGSGTQLSVL.